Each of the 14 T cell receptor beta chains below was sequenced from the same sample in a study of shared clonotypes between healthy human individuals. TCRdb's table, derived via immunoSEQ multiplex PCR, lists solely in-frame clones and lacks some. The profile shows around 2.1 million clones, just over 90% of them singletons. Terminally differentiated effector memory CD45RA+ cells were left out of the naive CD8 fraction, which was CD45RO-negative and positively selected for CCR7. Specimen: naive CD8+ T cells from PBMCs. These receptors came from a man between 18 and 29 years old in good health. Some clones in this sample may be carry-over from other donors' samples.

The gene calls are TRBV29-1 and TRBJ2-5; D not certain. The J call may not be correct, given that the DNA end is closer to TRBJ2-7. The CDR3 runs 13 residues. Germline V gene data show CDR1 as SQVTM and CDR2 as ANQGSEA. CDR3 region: CSVEEQSSYEQYF. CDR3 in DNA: TGCAGCGTTGAGGAACAGAGCTCCTACGAGCAGTACTTC.

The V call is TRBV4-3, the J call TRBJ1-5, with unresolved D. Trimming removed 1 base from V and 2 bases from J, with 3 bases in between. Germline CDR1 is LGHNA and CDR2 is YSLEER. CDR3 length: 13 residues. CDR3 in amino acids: CASSQAGNQPQHF. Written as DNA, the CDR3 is TGCGCCAGCAGCCAAGCGGGCAATCAGCCCCAGCATTTT.

CDR3 bases: TGTGCCAGCAGCTTGGCACTAGCGGGAGCCCACAATGAGCAGTTCTTC. It codes for CASSLALAGAHNEQFF. V usage is TRBV7-2 and J usage is TRBJ2-1, with TRBD2 matching 11 bases. V lost 3 bases to trimming and J lost 5 bases; unmatched junction nucleotides: 6. Germline CDR1 SGHTA, CDR2 FQGNSA. The CDR3 length is 16 residues.

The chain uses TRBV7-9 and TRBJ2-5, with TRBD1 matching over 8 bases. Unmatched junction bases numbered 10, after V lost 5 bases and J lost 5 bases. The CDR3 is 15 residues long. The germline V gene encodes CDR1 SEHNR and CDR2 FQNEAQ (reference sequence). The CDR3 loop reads CASSPGPGQDETQYF. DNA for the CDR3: TGTGCCAGCAGCCCTGGACCGGGACAGGATGAGACCCAGTACTTC.

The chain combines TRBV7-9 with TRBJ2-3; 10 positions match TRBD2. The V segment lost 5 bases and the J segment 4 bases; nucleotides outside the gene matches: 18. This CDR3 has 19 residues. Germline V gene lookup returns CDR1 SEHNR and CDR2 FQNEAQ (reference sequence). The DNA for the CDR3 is TGTGCCAGCAGCCTACCATTCAAGCGGGAGGGCCCCAGATCAGATACGCAGTATTTT. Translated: CASSLPFKREGPRSDTQYF.

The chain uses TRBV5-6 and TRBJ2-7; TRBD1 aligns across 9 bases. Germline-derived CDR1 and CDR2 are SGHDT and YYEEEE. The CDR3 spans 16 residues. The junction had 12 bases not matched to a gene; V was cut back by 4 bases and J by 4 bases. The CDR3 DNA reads TGTGCCAGCAGCGGGGGACAGGGTTTGGGGCCTTACGAGCAGTACTTC. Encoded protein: CASSGGQGLGPYEQYF.

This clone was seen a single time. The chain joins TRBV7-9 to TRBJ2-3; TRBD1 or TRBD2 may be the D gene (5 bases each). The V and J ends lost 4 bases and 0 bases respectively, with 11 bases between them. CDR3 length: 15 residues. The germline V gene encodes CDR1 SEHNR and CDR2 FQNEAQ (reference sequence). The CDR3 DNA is TGTGCCAGCAGCTCAGGGACGGATAGCACAGATACGCAGTATTTT. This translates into CASSSGTDSTDTQYF.

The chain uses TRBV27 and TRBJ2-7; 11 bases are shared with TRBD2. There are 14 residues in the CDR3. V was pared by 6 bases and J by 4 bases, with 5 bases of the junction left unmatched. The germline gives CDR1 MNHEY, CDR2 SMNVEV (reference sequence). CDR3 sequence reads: CASRPSGRSYEQYF. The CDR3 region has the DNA TGTGCCAGCAGACCTAGCGGGAGGAGTTACGAGCAGTACTTC.

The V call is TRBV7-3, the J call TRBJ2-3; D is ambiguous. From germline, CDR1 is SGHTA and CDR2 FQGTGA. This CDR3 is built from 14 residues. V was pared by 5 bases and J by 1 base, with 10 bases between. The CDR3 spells CASSLDGGTDTQYF. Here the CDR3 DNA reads TGTGCCAGCAGCCTGGACGGAGGCACAGATACGCAGTATTTT.

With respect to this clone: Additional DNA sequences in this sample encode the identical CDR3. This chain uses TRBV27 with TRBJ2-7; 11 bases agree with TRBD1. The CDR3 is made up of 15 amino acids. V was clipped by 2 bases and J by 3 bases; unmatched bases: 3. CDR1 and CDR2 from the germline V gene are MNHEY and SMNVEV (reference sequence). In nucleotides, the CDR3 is TGTGCCAGCAGTTTAAGGACAGGGGGCTTCTACGAGCAGTACTTC. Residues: CASSLRTGGFYEQYF.

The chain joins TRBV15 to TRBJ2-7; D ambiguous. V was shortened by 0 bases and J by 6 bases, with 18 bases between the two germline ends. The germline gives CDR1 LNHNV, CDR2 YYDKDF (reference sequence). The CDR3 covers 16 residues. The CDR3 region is CATSRDLGGTYGEQYF. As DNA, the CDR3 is TGTGCCACCAGCAGAGATTTGGGCGGCACCTACGGCGAGCAGTACTTC.

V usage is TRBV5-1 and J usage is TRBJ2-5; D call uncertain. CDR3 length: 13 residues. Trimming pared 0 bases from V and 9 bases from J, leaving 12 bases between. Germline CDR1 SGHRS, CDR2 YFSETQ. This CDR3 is CASSLEQSGAQYF. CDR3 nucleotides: TGCGCCAGCAGCTTGGAACAGTCAGGAGCCCAGTACTTC. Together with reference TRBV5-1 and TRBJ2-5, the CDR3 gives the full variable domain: KAGVTQTPRYLIKTRGQQVTLSCSPISGHRSVSWYQQTPGQGLQFLFEYFSETQRNKGNFPGRFSGRQFSNSRSEMNVSTLELGDSALYLCASSLEQSGAQYFGPGTRLLVL.

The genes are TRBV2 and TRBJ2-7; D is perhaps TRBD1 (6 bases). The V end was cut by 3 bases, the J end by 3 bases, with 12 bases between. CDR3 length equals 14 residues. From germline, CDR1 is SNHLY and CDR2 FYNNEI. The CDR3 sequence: CASSDVGAYYEQYF. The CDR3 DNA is TGTGCCAGCAGTGATGTGGGGGCGTACTACGAGCAGTACTTC.

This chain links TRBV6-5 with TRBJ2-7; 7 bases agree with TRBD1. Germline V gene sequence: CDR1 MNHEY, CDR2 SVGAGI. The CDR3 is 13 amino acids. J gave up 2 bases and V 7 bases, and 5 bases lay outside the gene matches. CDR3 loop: CASMGDSPYEQYF. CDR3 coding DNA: TGTGCCAGCATGGGGGACAGCCCCTACGAGCAGTACTTC.